The following is a T cell receptor beta chain sequence with its context. Its matching antigen is unknown. TCRdb keeps only in-frame clones here, not all; method: immunoSEQ multiplex PCR. The table has about 58,000 clones, roughly 79% seen once. This record comes from a study of radiation and T cells in renal cell carcinoma. About the research overall: Nephrectomy followed 15 Gy stereotactic body radiation by 4 weeks. Whole-study findings and limits: From baseline, blood top tumor clonotypes peaked at 2 weeks post-radiation.

Time point given: blood 2 weeks post-SBRT. Treatment meaning: 15 Gy SBRT to primary tumor, nephrectomy 4 weeks later. Blood was sampled at baseline, 2 weeks and 4 weeks after SBRT. The TCR was taken from a man in his sixties with renal cell carcinoma. This sample comprised blood, obtained from a patient whose treatment included radiotherapy and nephrectomy.

The CDR3 DNA follows: TGTGCCAGCAGCTTAGTTGCGCAAGAGACCCAGTACTTC. Translating gives CASSLVAQETQYF. The genes are TRBV11-3 and TRBJ2-5; D remains ambiguous. The ends were cut back, 1 base at V and 2 bases at J, with 5 bases in the middle. This CDR3 comprises 13 residues. From germline, CDR1 is SGHNT and CDR2 YENEEA.